The 21 T cell receptor beta chains listed next were all sequenced from one sample in a study of cytomegalovirus exposure and HLA in healthy donors. 60 Vbeta and 13 Jbeta primers were used in PCR. Assay used: immunoSEQ multiplex PCR; TCRdb lists only in-frame clones, some missing. The sample has approximately 120,000 clones, about 81% seen once. Sequencing was carried out using PBMCs. The source is a woman aged 25-40 years in good health and CMV-seronegative.

DNA of the CDR3: TGCGCCAGCAGCTTGGGCGCAGGGGACACCGGGGAGCTGTTTTTT. It translates to CASSLGAGDTGELFF. This sequence joins TRBV5-1 and TRBJ2-2; tentative D call: TRBD1 (6 bases). CDR3 length: 15 amino acids. V lost 0 bases, J lost 3 bases, and 9 bases lay in between. The V gene's germline CDR1 is SGHRS and CDR2 YFSETQ.

This clone was detected only a few times. V gene TRBV30 combines with J gene TRBJ2-7; 9 bases map to TRBD1. Looked up from germline, CDR1 is GTSNPN and CDR2 is SVGIG (reference sequence). CDR3 length: 14 amino acids. The trim removed 0 bases at V and 6 bases at J, leaving 6 bases unmatched. In DNA, the CDR3 is TGTGCCTGGAGTGTAGGGACAGGGCACTCCGAGCAGTACTTC. Protein product: CAWSVGTGHSEQYF. Looking up the rest from reference TRBV30 and TRBJ2-7 gives the full variable domain: SQTIHQWPATLVQPVGSPLSLECTVEGTSNPNLYWYRQAAGRGLQLLFYSVGIGQISSEVPQNLSASRPQDRQFILSSKKLLLSDSGFYLCAWSVGTGHSEQYFGPGTRLTVT.

J is TRBJ2-4 and V is TRBV1; TRBD2 was called by the table and not checked on the DNA. TRBV1 is a pseudogene locus. The length of the CDR3 is 21 residues. The CDR3 spells CTSSHVLGGVHATLAKNIQYF. For the CDR3, the DNA is TGCACCAGCAGCCACGTTCTTGGAGGGGTACACGCCACCCTAGCCAAAAACATTCAGTACTTC.

This CDR3 reads CASSTPQGPLAKNIQYF. The CDR3 DNA follows: TGTGCCAGCAGCACCCCCCAGGGGCCCTTAGCCAAAAACATTCAGTACTTC. The rearrangement links TRBV7-9 to TRBJ2-4; a possible D gene is TRBD1 (6 bases). Germline assignment: CDR1 SEHNR and CDR2 FQNEAQ (reference sequence). Trimming cost V 5 bases and J 0 bases, with 17 bases left between them. The CDR3 sequence is 17 residues long. Using reference TRBV7-9 and TRBJ2-4 for the parts outside the CDR3, the full variable domain is DTGVSQNPRHKITKRGQNVTFRCDPISEHNRLYWYRQTLGQGPEFLTYFQNEAQLEKSRLLSDRFSAERPKGSFSTLEIQRTEQGDSAMYLCASSTPQGPLAKNIQYFGAGTRLSVL.

The chain has TRBV4-1 and TRBJ2-2; TRBD2 might be the D (6 bases). The germline gives CDR1 MGHRA, CDR2 YSYEKL. The CDR3 spans 17 residues. Trimming pared 1 base from V and 4 bases from J, leaving 16 bases between. The CDR3 here is CASSQVGGFRGTGELFF. The CDR3, as DNA: TGCGCCAGCAGCCAAGTGGGAGGATTTCGTGGCACCGGGGAGCTGTTTTTT.

The chain combines TRBV2 with TRBJ1-5, with a possible D match to TRBD1 (5 bases). The CDR3 spans 14 residues. Germline V lookup: CDR1 SNHLY, CDR2 FYNNEI. V was clipped by 5 bases and J by 3 bases, with 11 bases between them. This CDR3 reads CASSYRYPNQPQHF. DNA for the CDR3: TGTGCCAGCAGTTACAGGTACCCCAATCAGCCCCAGCATTTT.

This chain joins TRBV4-1 and TRBJ1-2, with TRBD1 matching over 9 bases. The CDR3 has 16 amino acids. V trimming: 0 bases; J trimming: 3 bases; junction bases outside the gene matches: 5. Germline V gene data show CDR1 as MGHRA and CDR2 as YSYEKL. CDR3 bases: TGCGCCAGCAGCCAAGAGGAGACAGGGGGTCACTATGGCTACACCTTC. Protein: CASSQEETGGHYGYTF.

V gene TRBV7-2 combines with J gene TRBJ2-5, with 7 bases aligning to TRBD2. The CDR3 has 16 residues. V was pared by 5 bases and J by 3 bases, with 12 bases of the junction left unmatched. The germline V gene has CDR1 SGHTA and CDR2 FQGNSA. The CDR3 DNA is TGTGCCAGCAGCCGGCGACTGAGCGGGGCCGAAGAGACCCAGTACTTC. It is translated as CASSRRLSGAEETQYF.

About this clone: Mismatch with germline at one junction end may stem from a read error. J is TRBJ2-7 and V is TRBV11-3, with D possibly TRBD1 on 5 matching bases. There are 14 residues in the CDR3. The germline V gene has CDR1 SGHNT and CDR2 YENEEA. As DNA, the CDR3 is TGTGTCAGCAGCTTAGAGTCAGGACACTCGGAGCAGTACTTC. It encodes CVSSLESGHSEQYF.

The rearrangement links TRBV30 to TRBJ2-7; TRBD1 matches 7 bases. After removal of 1 base from V and 6 bases from J, the junction contained 6 bases not matched to a gene. The CDR3 covers 13 residues. Germline CDR1 is GTSNPN and CDR2 is SVGIG (reference sequence). CDR3 DNA sequence: TGTGCCTGGAGTGAGGGGGCGCAGTTCGAGCAGTACTTC. It yields the protein CAWSEGAQFEQYF. Using reference TRBV30 and TRBJ2-7 for the parts outside the CDR3, the full variable domain is SQTIHQWPATLVQPVGSPLSLECTVEGTSNPNLYWYRQAAGRGLQLLFYSVGIGQISSEVPQNLSASRPQDRQFILSSKKLLLSDSGFYLCAWSEGAQFEQYFGPGTRLTVT.

The chain links TRBV9 to TRBJ2-6; D possibly corresponds to TRBD2 (6 bases). The V and J ends lost 3 bases and 2 bases respectively, with 6 bases between them. CDR3 length: 14 residues. In germline, CDR1 is SGDLS, CDR2 YYNGEE. CDR3 in amino acids: CASSGGAGANVLTF. CDR3 nucleotides: TGTGCCAGCAGCGGGGGGGCTGGGGCCAACGTCCTGACTTTC.

The chain is built from TRBV14 and TRBJ2-1, with a weak D call TRBD1 (6 bases). From germline, CDR1 is SGHDN and CDR2 FVKESK. CDR3 size: 14 residues. V was cut by 1 base and J by 9 bases, with 13 bases left in between. The CDR3 loop reads CASSQVQGAAEQFF. The CDR3 DNA follows: TGTGCCAGCAGCCAAGTACAGGGAGCTGCTGAGCAGTTCTTC. The complete variable domain, with remaining parts taken from reference TRBV14 and TRBJ2-1, reads EAGVTQFPSHSVIEKGQTVTLRCDPISGHDNLYWYRRVMGKEIKFLLHFVKESKQDESGMPNNRFLAERTGGTYSTLKVQPAELEDSGVYFCASSQVQGAAEQFFGPGTRLTVL.

The chain employs TRBV4-3 and TRBJ2-3; 7 nucleotides match TRBD2. V trimming: 1 base; J trimming: 5 bases; junction bases outside the gene matches: 3. Germline V lookup: CDR1 LGHNA, CDR2 YSLEER. This CDR3 is built from 14 residues. The chain's CDR3 is CASSQVSSGDTQYF. CDR3 coding DNA: TGCGCCAGCAGCCAAGTTTCTAGCGGAGATACGCAGTATTTT.

The genes are TRBV30 and TRBJ2-1, with 7 bases lining up with TRBD2. This CDR3 comprises 14 residues. Trimming removed 5 bases from V and 1 base from J; junction bases left unmatched: 5. From germline, CDR1 is GTSNPN and CDR2 SVGIG (reference sequence). The DNA of the CDR3 is TGTGCCTGGGGGGGGGTCGGGTCCTACAATGAGCAGTTCTTC. It translates to CAWGGVGSYNEQFF.

The chain is built from TRBV7-8 and TRBJ2-5; no reliable D call. V lost 1 base, J lost 2 bases, and 5 bases lay in between. CDR3 length: 13 amino acids. In germline, CDR1 is SGHVS, CDR2 FQNEAQ. The CDR3 sequence: CASSLGLQETQYF. CDR3 in DNA: TGTGCCAGCAGCTTAGGACTTCAAGAGACCCAGTACTTC.

The CDR3 region has the DNA TGTGCCAGCCGAGGCTCCTACAATGAGCAGTTCTTC. It encodes CASRGSYNEQFF. V is TRBV7-9 and J is TRBJ2-1; D remains unclear. This CDR3 contains 12 residues. The ends were cut back, 8 bases at V and 0 bases at J, with 5 bases in the middle. CDR1 is SEHNR, CDR2 FQNEAQ, per germline (reference sequence).

This clone showed up just once. CDR3 nucleotide sequence: TGTGCCAGCTCACCGGGACAGGGAATGAACACTGAAGCTTTCTTT. It encodes CASSPGQGMNTEAFF. This rearrangement joins TRBV18 to TRBJ1-1; 9 nucleotides match TRBD1. With 3 bases clipped from V and 0 bases from J, the junction kept 2 bases outside the gene matches. The CDR3 extends over 15 amino acids. Germline V gene data show CDR1 as KGHSH and CDR2 as LQKENI.

This clone has a single count. The V call is TRBV18, the J call TRBJ1-5; 10 nucleotides agree with TRBD1. Germline V CDR1 and CDR2: KGHSH, LQKENI. V lost 3 bases and J lost 2; bases outside the gene matches: 4. The CDR3 is 16 residues long. CDR3 nucleotide sequence: TGTGCCAGCTCACCCTCCGGGACAGGGGGCAATCAGCCCCAGCATTTT. As protein: CASSPSGTGGNQPQHF.

The J gene is TRBJ2-3, the V gene TRBV5-1; possibly TRBD1 for D (6 bases). Germline V gene lookup returns CDR1 SGHRS and CDR2 YFSETQ. V shed 2 bases and J shed 4 bases, with 11 bases lying between them. The CDR3 has 14 amino acids. This CDR3 reads CASSLDRHPDTQYF. The CDR3 region has the DNA TGCGCCAGCAGCTTAGACAGGCACCCAGATACGCAGTATTTT.

The chain links TRBV30 to TRBJ1-6, with TRBD1 as a possible D gene (6 bases). CDR3 length: 13 residues. The V gene's germline CDR1 is GTSNPN and CDR2 SVGIG (reference sequence). Trimming removed 1 base at V and 8 bases at J, with 9 bases between. The CDR3 sequence: CAWSDRVDSPLHF. CDR3 bases: TGTGCCTGGAGTGACAGGGTCGATTCACCCCTCCACTTT.

V gene TRBV27 combines with J gene TRBJ2-1; D is ambiguous. CDR3 length: 13 amino acids. Per the germline V gene, CDR1 is MNHEY and CDR2 is SMNVEV (reference sequence). The germline V and J ends were trimmed by 3 bases and 5 bases, with 8 bases remaining between them. CDR3 loop: CASSFSVNNEQFF. DNA of the CDR3: TGTGCCAGCAGTTTCTCGGTTAACAATGAGCAGTTCTTC.